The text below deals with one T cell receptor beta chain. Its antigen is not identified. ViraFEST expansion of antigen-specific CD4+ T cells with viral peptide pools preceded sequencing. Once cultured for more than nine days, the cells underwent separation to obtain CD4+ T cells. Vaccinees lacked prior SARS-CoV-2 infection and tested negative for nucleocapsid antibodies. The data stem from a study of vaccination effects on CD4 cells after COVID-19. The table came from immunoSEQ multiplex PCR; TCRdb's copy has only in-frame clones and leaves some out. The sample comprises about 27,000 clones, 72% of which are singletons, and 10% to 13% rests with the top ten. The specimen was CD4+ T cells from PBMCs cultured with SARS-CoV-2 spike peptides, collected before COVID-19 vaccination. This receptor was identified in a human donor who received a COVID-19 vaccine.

This chain's CDR3 is CASWINPGSEQFF. The DNA for the CDR3 is TGTGCCAGCTGGATCAACCCAGGGTCGGAGCAGTTCTTC. The genes are TRBV5-5 and TRBJ2-1; TRBD1 is a possible D gene (5 bases). The CDR3 is 13 amino acids. Trimming removed 7 bases at V and 10 bases at J, with 18 bases between. Germline assignment: CDR1 SGHKS and CDR2 YYEKEE (reference sequence).